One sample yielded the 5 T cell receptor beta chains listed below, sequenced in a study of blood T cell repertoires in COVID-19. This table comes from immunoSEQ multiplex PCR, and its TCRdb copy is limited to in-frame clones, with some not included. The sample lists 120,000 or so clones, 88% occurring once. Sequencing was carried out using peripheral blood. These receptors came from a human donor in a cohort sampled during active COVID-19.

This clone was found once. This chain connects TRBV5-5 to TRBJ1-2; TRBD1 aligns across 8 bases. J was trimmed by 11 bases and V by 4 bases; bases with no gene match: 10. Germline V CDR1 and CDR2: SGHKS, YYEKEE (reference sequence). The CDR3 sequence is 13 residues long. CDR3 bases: TGTGCCAGCAGCCCAGGGACAGGCTTTAAGTACACCTTC. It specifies CASSPGTGFKYTF.

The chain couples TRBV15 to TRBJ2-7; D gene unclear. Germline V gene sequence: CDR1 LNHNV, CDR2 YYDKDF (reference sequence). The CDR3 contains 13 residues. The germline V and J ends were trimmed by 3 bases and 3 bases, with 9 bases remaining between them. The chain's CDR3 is CATSRRIDYEQYF. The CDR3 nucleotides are TGTGCCACCAGCAGGAGGATTGACTACGAGCAGTACTTC.

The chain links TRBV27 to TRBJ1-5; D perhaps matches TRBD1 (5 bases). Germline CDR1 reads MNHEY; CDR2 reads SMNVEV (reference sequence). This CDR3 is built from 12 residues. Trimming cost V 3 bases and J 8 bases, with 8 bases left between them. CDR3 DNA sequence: TGTGCCAGCAGTTTCCCGGGGGAGCCCCAGCATTTT. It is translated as CASSFPGEPQHF.

CDR3 in amino acids: CASSTDTPTDTQYF. The CDR3 DNA is TGTGCCAGCAGTACGGACACGCCTACAGATACGCAGTATTTT. The chain uses TRBV28 and TRBJ2-3; maybe TRBD1 (5 bases). CDR1 and CDR2 from the germline V gene are MDHEN and SYDVKM. The CDR3 covers 14 residues. Trimming cost V 5 bases and J 3 bases, with 12 bases left between them.

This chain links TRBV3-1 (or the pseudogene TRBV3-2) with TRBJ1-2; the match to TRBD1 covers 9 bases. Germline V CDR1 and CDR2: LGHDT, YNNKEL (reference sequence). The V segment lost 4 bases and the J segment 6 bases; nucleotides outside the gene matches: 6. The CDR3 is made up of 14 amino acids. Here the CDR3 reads CASSPSGTGHGYTF. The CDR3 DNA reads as TGTGCCAGCAGCCCCTCCGGGACAGGGCATGGCTACACCTTC.